This T cell receptor (beta chain) was documented in a study of T-cell memory formation after mild COVID-19. TCRdb itself ran the 5' RACE reads through MiXCR, one entry per CDR3 protein. Among 450,000 to 650,000 distinct CDR3 sequences listed, 20% were seen once. This CDR3 comprises 13 residues. Germline V gives CDR1 SSHAT, CDR2 FNYEAQ (reference sequence). This receptor was obtained from an adult woman who had mild COVID-19 (a few samples of this study predate the infection). Cell type and time point are not known. The genes are TRBV7-7 and TRBJ2-3; TRBD2 matches 9 bases. The sequenced material came from PBMCs or a T cell subset sorted from them (not recorded which). CDR3 region: CATAGGPTDTQYF. As DNA, the CDR3 is TGTGCTACAGCGGGAGGCCCCACAGATACGCAGTATTTT.